The T cell receptor (beta chain) described here comes from a study of OX40 agonist ivuxolimab in advanced cancers. Study context: One patient with hepatocellular carcinoma and two with cutaneous melanoma, three in all, had partial responses.

TCRdb's copy holds only in-frame clones and misses some; the assay was immunoSEQ multiplex PCR. The table shows tens of thousands of clones, with 92% occurring only once. V was shortened by 6 bases and J by 1 base, with 16 bases between the two germline ends. CDR3 length: 15 amino acids. Germline loops: CDR1 SEHNR, CDR2 FQNEAQ (reference sequence). Points on this clone: The sample contains more than one DNA sequence encoding this CDR3.

The rearrangement uses TRBV7-9 and TRBJ2-7; D unresolved. Source: CD4+ or CD8+ T cells sorted from blood, taken in a trial of the OX40 agonist ivuxolimab. The origin of this receptor is an adult with an advanced solid tumor such as melanoma, head and neck, liver or kidney cancer. The chain's CDR3 is CASSPLGQRSYEQYF. The CDR3 DNA sequence: TGTGCCAGCAGTCCCTTGGGCCAACGATCCTACGAGCAGTACTTC.